The 14 T cell receptor beta chains below were found in one sample sequenced in a study of Graves' ophthalmopathy and Graves' hyperthyroidism. Investigators amplified TCR beta CDR3 regions from RNA transcripts. First-round RT-PCR with HTBI primers preceded a second-round multiplex PCR. TCRdb called the multiplex PCR reads again in MiXCR, with one record for every CDR3 protein. The sample yields about 640,000 distinct CDR3 sequences, 35% to 50% seen once. The source material was peripheral blood. All receptors come from an adult man with Graves' ophthalmopathy.

V gene TRBV7-2 combines with J gene TRBJ2-7, with D perhaps TRBD2 (6 bases). The CDR3 extends over 14 amino acids. Trimming stripped 1 base from V and 7 bases from J, with 14 bases between. Germline loops: CDR1 SGHTA, CDR2 FQGNSA. The CDR3 coding sequence is TGTGCCAGCAGCTTAGGAGGGACGGGAGAAGAGCAGTACTTC. It yields the protein CASSLGGTGEEQYF.

The chain recombines TRBV9 with TRBJ2-7; 9 bases align to TRBD2. Germline V gives CDR1 SGDLS, CDR2 YYNGEE. With 0 bases clipped from V and 2 bases from J, the junction kept 12 bases outside the gene matches. This CDR3 comprises 18 residues. The DNA for the CDR3 is TGTGCCAGCAGCGTAGCAGGGAGCCCAGCGGGGGGCCCCTACGAGCAGTACTTC. Translated, it gives CASSVAGSPAGGPYEQYF.

In its sample, this clonotype was seen many times. V gene TRBV29-1 combines with J gene TRBJ2-5; no clear D gene. Germline CDR1 and CDR2: SQVTM and ANQGSEA. The CDR3 loop spans 12 amino acids. With 6 bases removed from V and 5 bases from J, the gap between germline ends came to 13 bases. The DNA for the CDR3 is TGCAGCGTCCAACATATAGAGGAGACCCAGTACTTC. This encodes CSVQHIEETQYF.

The rearrangement joins TRBV5-5 to TRBJ1-4, with 7 bases matching TRBD1. V lost 4 bases to trimming and J lost 4 bases; unmatched junction nucleotides: 7. Looked up from germline, CDR1 is SGHKS and CDR2 is YYEKEE (reference sequence). This CDR3 has 15 residues. This CDR3 is CASSTRQGLNEKLFF. The CDR3 DNA follows: TGTGCCAGCAGCACTCGACAGGGACTTAATGAAAAACTGTTTTTT.

This clonotype has at least ten counts. The chain has TRBV2 and TRBJ2-7, with 7 bases matching TRBD2. The CDR3 extends over 15 amino acids. Germline CDR1 is SNHLY and CDR2 is FYNNEI. Trimming removed 3 bases from V and 3 bases from J; junction bases left unmatched: 8. As DNA, the CDR3 is TGTGCCAGCAGTGACAATTGGACTAGTCACTACGAGCAGTACTTC. It codes for CASSDNWTSHYEQYF.

Many counts were recorded for this clonotype. The chain couples TRBV9 to TRBJ1-3; 8 nucleotides agree with TRBD1. CDR3 size: 16 residues. Looked up from germline, CDR1 is SGDLS and CDR2 is YYNGEE. With 0 bases clipped from V and 4 bases from J, the junction kept 6 bases outside the gene matches. CDR3 residues: CASSVGGQGSGNTIYF. CDR3 coding DNA: TGTGCCAGCAGCGTAGGCGGACAGGGATCCGGAAACACCATATATTTT. Full variable domain (missing parts from reference TRBV9 and TRBJ1-3): DSGVTQTPKHLITATGQRVTLRCSPRSGDLSVYWYQQSLDQGLQFLIQYYNGEERAKGNILERFSAQQFPDLHSELNLSSLELGDSALYFCASSVGGQGSGNTIYFGEGSWLTVV.

There are a few counts of this clonotype. The chain links TRBV29-1 to TRBJ2-1; D assignment may be TRBD1 or TRBD2 (6 bases each). CDR3 length: 11 residues. The germline gives CDR1 SQVTM, CDR2 ANQGSEA. The V end lost 7 bases, the J end lost 6 bases, and 10 bases lay between the germline ends. The CDR3 DNA follows: TGCAGCGCGGGGGCTTCCAATGAGCAGTTCTTC. It is translated as CSAGASNEQFF.

V is TRBV27 and J is TRBJ1-5; a weak D match, TRBD1 (5 bases). The germline V and J ends were trimmed by 5 bases and 3 bases, with 11 bases remaining between them. Germline CDR1 is MNHEY and CDR2 is SMNVEV (reference sequence). The CDR3 contains 14 residues. In DNA form, the CDR3 reads TGTGCCAGCAGTCCACGGGGGATCAATCAGCCCCAGCATTTT. Amino acid sequence: CASSPRGINQPQHF.

The chain combines TRBV19 with TRBJ1-2; D is uncertain. Germline V CDR1 and CDR2: LNHDA, SQIVND (reference sequence). The CDR3 runs 12 residues. The ends were cut back, 8 bases at V and 5 bases at J, with 12 bases in the middle. CDR3: CASRGRQYGYTF. In nucleotides, the CDR3 is TGTGCCAGTCGGGGTCGGCAATATGGCTACACCTTC.

In DNA form, the CDR3 reads TGTGCCAGCACAATACAACCGGGGACAGTCTCCTACGAGCAGTACTTC. It yields the protein CASTIQPGTVSYEQYF. The V and J genes are TRBV6-6 and TRBJ2-7; TRBD1 matches 7 bases. The germline V gene encodes CDR1 MNHNY and CDR2 SVGAGI (reference sequence). The length of the CDR3 is 16 residues. The junction had 12 bases not matched to a gene; V was cut back by 7 bases and J by 0 bases.

This clonotype occurred a few times. A much larger clone differs by one base, so this may be a read error. The genes are TRBV5-1 and TRBJ1-1, with D possibly TRBD1 on 5 matching bases. Germline V gene sequence: CDR1 SGHRS, CDR2 YFSETQ. The length of the CDR3 is 12 residues. Here the CDR3 reads CVSSGRGAEAFF. CDR3 nucleotide sequence: TGCGTCAGCAGCGGGAGGGGAGCTGAAGCTTTCTTT.

This chain uses TRBV4-2 with TRBJ1-6; D perhaps matches TRBD1 (6 bases). The CDR3 extends over 15 amino acids. Per germline, CDR1 LGHNA and CDR2 YNFKEQ. V dropped 5 bases and J dropped 10 bases, with 18 bases sitting between them. The CDR3 loop reads CASSNDRSWGSPLHF. In nucleotides, the CDR3 is TGTGCCAGCAGCAATGACAGGAGTTGGGGATCACCCCTCCACTTT.

There are a few counts of this clonotype. Since a much larger clone is just one base distant, this may be a read error. This chain connects TRBV27 to TRBJ2-7, with 7 nucleotides matching TRBD1. Germline V gene sequence: CDR1 MNHEY, CDR2 SMNVEV (reference sequence). This CDR3 contains 12 residues. V was pared by 8 bases and J by 2 bases, with 3 bases of the junction left unmatched. DNA of the CDR3: TGTGCCAGCCGGGACAGCCCCTACGAGCAGTACTTC. Encoded protein: CASRDSPYEQYF.

This clonotype occurred many times. The V gene is TRBV2, the J gene TRBJ1-1; D might be TRBD1 (6 bases). This CDR3 contains 13 residues. Germline V lookup: CDR1 SNHLY, CDR2 FYNNEI. V was shortened by 8 bases and J by 10 bases, with 20 bases between the two germline ends. The CDR3 DNA reads TGTGCCAGCCGATCGGGACAAGGTCTTCGAGCTTTCTTT. It specifies CASRSGQGLRAFF. The whole variable domain, remainder taken from reference TRBV2 and TRBJ1-1, is EPEVTQTPSHQVTQMGQEVILRCVPISNHLYFYWYRQILGQKVEFLVSFYNNEISEKSEIFDDQFSVERPDGSNFTLKIRSTKLEDSAMYFCASRSGQGLRAFFGQGTRLTVV.